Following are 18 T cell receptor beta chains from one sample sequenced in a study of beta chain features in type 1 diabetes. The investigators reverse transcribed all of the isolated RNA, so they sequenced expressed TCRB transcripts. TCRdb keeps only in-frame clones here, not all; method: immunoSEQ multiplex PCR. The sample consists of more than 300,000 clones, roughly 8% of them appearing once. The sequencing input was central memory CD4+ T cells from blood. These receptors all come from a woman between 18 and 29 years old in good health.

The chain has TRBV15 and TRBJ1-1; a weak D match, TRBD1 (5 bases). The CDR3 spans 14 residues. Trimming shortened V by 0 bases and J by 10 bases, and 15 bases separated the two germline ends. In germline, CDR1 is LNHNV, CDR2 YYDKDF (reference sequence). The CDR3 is CATSREGVISGAFF. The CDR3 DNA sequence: TGTGCCACCAGCAGAGAGGGGGTTATTTCTGGAGCTTTCTTT.

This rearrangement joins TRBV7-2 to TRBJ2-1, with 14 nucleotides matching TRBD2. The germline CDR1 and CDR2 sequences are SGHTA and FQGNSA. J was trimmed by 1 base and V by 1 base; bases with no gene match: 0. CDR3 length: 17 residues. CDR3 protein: CASSLGTSGRSYNEQFF. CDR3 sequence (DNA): TGTGCCAGCAGCTTAGGGACTAGCGGGAGGTCCTACAATGAGCAGTTCTTC. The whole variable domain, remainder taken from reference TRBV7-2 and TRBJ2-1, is GAGVSQSPSNKVTEKGKDVELRCDPISGHTALYWYRQSLGQGLEFLIYFQGNSAPDKSGLPSDRFSAERTGGSVSTLTIQRTQQEDSAVYLCASSLGTSGRSYNEQFFGPGTRLTVL.

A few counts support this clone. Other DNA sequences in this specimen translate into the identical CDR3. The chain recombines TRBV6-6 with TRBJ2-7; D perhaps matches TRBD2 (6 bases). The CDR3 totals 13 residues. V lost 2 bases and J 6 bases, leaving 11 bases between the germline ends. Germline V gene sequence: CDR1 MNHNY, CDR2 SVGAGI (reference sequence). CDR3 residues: CASSYVSSVEQYF. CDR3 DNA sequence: TGTGCCAGCAGTTACGTGTCTAGCGTCGAGCAGTACTTC.

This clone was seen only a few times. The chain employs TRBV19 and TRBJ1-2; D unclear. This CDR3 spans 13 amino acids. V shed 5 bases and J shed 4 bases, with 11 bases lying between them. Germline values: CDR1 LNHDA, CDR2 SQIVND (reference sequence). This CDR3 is CASSYGTVYGYTF. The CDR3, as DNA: TGTGCCAGTAGTTACGGAACAGTCTATGGCTACACCTTC.

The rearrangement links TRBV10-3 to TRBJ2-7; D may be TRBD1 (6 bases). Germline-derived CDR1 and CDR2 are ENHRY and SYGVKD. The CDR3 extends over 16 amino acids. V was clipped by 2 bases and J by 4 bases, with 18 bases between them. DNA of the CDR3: TGTGCCATCAGTGAGGTCGGGACACGGTTGGGATACGAGCAGTACTTC. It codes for CAISEVGTRLGYEQYF.

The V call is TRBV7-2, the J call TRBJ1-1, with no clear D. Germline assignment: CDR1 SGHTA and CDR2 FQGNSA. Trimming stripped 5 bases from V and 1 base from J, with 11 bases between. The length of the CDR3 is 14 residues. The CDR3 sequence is CASSPRTANTEAFF. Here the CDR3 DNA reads TGTGCCAGCAGCCCGAGGACGGCGAACACTGAAGCTTTCTTT.

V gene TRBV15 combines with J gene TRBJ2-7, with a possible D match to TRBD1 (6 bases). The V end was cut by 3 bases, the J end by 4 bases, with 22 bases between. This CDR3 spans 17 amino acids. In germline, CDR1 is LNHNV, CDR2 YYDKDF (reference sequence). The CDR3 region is CATSSSTGLGVWYEQYF. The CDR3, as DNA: TGTGCCACCAGCAGCTCCACAGGGTTAGGTGTGTGGTACGAGCAGTACTTC. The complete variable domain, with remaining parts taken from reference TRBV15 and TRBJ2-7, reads DAMVIQNPRYQVTQFGKPVTLSCSQTLNHNVMYWYQQKSSQAPKLLFHYYDKDFNNEADTPDNFQSRRPNTSFCFLDIRSPGLGDTAMYLCATSSSTGLGVWYEQYFGPGTRLTVT.

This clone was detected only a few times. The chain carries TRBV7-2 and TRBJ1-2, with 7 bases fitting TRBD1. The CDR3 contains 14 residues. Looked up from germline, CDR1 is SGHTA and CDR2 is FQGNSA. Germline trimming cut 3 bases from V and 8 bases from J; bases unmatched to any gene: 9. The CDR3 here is CASSFTMTGSGYTF. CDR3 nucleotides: TGTGCCAGCAGCTTTACTATGACAGGGAGCGGCTACACCTTC.

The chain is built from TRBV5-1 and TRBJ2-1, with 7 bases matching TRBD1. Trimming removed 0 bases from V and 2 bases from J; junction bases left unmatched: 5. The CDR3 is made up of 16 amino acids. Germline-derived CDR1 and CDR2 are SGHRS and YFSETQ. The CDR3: CASSLATGAAYNEQFF. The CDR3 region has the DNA TGCGCCAGCAGCTTGGCCACAGGGGCGGCCTACAATGAGCAGTTCTTC.

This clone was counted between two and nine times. The CDR3 region is CASSTTQANGELFF. CDR3 bases: TGTGCCAGCAGCACGACCCAGGCGAACGGGGAGCTGTTTTTT. The V gene is TRBV11-3, the J gene TRBJ2-2; D is unclear. The CDR3 is made up of 14 amino acids. The V end was cut by 5 bases, the J end by 7 bases, with 14 bases between. The germline V gene has CDR1 SGHNT and CDR2 YENEEA.

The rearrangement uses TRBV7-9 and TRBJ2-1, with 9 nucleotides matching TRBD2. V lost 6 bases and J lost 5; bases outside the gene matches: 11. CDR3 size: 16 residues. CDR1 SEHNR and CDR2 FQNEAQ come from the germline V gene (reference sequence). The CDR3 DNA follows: TGTGCCAGCAGTATTCTAGCGGGAATAACCGACAATGAGCAGTTCTTC. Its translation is CASSILAGITDNEQFF.

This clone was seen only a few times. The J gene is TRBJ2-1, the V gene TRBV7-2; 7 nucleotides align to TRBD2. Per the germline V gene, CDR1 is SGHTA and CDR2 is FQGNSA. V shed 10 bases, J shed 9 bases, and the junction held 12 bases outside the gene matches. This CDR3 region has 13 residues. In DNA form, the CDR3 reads TGTGCCACCTCTAGAGGGAGGGCCCTTGAGCAGTTCTTC. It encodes CATSRGRALEQFF.

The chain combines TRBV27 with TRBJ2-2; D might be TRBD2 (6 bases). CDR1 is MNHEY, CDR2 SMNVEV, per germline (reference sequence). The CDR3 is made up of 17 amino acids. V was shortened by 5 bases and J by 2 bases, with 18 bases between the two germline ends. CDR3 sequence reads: CASSQRHSGDNTGELFF. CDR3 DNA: TGTGCCAGCAGTCAACGCCATTCGGGGGATAACACCGGGGAGCTGTTTTTT.

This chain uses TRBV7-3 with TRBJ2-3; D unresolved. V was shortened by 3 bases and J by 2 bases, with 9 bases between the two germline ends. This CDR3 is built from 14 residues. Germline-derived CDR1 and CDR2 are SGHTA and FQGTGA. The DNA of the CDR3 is TGTGCCAGCAGCTTTGTAGGGTACACAGATACGCAGTATTTT. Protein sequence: CASSFVGYTDTQYF.

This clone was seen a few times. The CDR3 protein is CASSVDTFNGKLFF. CDR3 DNA: TGTGCCAGCAGTGTCGACACCTTTAACGGAAAACTGTTTTTT. The rearrangement links TRBV25-1 to TRBJ1-4; the D is unclear. The germline V gene encodes CDR1 MGHDK and CDR2 SYGVNS. This CDR3 has 14 amino acids. The V end lost 4 bases, the J end lost 10 bases, and 16 bases lay between the germline ends.

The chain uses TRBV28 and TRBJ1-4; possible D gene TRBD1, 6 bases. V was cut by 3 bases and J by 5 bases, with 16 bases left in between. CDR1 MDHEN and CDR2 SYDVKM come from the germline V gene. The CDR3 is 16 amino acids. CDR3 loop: CASSFTQDSLNEKLFF. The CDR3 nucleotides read TGTGCCAGCAGTTTTACCCAGGACAGTCTAAATGAAAAACTGTTTTTT.

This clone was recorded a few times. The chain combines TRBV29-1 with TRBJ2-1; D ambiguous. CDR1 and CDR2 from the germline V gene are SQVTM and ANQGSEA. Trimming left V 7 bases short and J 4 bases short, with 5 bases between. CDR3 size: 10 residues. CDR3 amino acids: CSAWYNEQFF. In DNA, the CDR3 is TGCAGCGCCTGGTACAATGAGCAGTTCTTC.

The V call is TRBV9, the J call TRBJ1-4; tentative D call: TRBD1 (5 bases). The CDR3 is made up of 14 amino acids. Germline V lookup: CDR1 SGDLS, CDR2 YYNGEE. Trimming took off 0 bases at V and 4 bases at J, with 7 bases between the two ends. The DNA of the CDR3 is TGTGCCAGCAGCGTAGCAGGGAATAATGAAAAACTGTTTTTT. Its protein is CASSVAGNNEKLFF.